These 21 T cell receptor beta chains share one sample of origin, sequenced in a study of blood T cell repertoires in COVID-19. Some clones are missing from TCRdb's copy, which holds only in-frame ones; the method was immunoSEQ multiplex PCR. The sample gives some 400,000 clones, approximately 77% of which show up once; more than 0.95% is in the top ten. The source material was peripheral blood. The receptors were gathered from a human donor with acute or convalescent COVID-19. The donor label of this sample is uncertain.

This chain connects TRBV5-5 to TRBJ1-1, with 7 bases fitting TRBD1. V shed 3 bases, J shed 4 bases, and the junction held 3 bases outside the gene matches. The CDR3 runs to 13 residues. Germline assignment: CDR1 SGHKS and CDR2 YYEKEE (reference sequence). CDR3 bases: TGTGCCAGCAGCTCACCAGGGGGCACTGAAGCTTTCTTT. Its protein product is CASSSPGGTEAFF.

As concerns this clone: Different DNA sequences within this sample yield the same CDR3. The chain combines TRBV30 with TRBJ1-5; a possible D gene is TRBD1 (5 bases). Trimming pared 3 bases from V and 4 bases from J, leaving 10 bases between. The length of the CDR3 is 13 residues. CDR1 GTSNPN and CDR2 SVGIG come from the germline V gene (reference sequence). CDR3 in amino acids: CAWSAGLNQPQHF. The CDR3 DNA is TGTGCCTGGAGCGCGGGGCTGAATCAGCCCCAGCATTTT.

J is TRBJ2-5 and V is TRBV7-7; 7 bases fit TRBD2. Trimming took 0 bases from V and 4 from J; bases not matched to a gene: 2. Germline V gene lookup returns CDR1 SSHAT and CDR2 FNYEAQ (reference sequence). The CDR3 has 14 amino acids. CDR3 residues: CASSLAGEGETQYF. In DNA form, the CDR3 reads TGTGCCAGCAGCTTAGCAGGGGAGGGAGAGACCCAGTACTTC.

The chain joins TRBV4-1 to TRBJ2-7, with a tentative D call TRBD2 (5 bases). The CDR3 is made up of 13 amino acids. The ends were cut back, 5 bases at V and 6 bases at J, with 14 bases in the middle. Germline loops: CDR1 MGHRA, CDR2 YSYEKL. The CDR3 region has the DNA TGCGCCAGCAGCTCGGACTCCCATCGCGAGCAGTACTTC. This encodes CASSSDSHREQYF.

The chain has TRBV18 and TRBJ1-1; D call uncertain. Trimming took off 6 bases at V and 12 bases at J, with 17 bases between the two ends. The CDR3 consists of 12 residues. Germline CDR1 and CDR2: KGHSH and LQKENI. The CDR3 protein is CASSPMEGLTFF. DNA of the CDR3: TGTGCCAGCTCTCCGATGGAGGGTTTAACTTTCTTT.

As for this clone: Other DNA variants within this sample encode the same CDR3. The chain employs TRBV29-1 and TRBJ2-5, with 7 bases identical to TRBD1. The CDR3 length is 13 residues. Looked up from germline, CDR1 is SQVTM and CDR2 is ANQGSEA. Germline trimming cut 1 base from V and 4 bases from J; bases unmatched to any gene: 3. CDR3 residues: CSVEVNRGETQYF. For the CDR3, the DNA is TGCAGCGTTGAAGTAAACAGGGGAGAGACCCAGTACTTC.

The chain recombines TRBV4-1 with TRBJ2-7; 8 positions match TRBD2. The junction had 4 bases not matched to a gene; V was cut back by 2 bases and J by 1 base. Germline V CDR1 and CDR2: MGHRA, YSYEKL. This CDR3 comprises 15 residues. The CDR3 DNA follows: TGCGCCAGCAGCCAAACAGGGACTAGTTCCTACGAGCAGTACTTC. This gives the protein CASSQTGTSSYEQYF.

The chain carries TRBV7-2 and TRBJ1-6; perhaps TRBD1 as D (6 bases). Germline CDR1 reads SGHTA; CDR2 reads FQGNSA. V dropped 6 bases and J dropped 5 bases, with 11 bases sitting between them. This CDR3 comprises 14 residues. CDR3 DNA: TGTGCCAGCAGTCAACAGGGAAATAATTCACCCCTCCACTTT. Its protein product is CASSQQGNNSPLHF.

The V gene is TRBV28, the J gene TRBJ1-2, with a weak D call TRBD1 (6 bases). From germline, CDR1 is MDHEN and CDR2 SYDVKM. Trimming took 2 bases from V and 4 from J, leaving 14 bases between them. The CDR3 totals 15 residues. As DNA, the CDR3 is TGTGCCAGCAGTTTACTCACAGGGAGGGCCTATGGCTACACCTTC. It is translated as CASSLLTGRAYGYTF.

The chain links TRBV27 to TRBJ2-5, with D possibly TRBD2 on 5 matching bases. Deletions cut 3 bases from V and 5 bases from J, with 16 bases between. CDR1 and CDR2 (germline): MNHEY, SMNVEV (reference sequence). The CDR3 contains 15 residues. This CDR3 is CASSLRAPYWETQYF. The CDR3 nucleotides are TGTGCCAGCAGTTTGAGGGCGCCTTATTGGGAGACCCAGTACTTC.

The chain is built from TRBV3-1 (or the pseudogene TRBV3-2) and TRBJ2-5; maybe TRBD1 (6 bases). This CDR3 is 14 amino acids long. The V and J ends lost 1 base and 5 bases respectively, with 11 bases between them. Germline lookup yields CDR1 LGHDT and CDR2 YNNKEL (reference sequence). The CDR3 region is CASSQGYREETQYF. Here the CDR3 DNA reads TGTGCCAGCAGCCAAGGTTACAGGGAGGAGACCCAGTACTTC.

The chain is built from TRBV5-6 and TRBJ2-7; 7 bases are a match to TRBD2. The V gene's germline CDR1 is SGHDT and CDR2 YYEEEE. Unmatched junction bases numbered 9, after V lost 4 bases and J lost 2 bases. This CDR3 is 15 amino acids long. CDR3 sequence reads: CASSTELAPTYEQYF. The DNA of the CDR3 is TGTGCCAGCAGCACCGAACTAGCGCCGACCTACGAGCAGTACTTC.

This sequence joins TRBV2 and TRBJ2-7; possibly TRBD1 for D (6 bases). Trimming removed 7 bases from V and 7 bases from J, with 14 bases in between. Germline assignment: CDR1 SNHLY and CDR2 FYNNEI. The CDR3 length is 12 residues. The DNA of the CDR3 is TGTGCCAGCAAAGGCCAGGGGAAGGAGCAGTACTTC. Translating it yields CASKGQGKEQYF.

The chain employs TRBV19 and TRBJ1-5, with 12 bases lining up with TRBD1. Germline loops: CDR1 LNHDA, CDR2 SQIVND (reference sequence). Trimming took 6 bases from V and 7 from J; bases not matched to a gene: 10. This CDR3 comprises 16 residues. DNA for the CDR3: TGTGCCAGTAGACCGGGACAGGGGGCGACAGGGCAGCCCCAGCATTTT. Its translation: CASRPGQGATGQPQHF. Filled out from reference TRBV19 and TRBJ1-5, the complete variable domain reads DGGITQSPKYLFRKEGQNVTLSCEQNLNHDAMYWYRQDPGQGLRLIYYSQIVNDFQKGDIAEGYSVSREKKESFPLTVTSAQKNPTAFYLCASRPGQGATGQPQHFGDGTRLSIL.

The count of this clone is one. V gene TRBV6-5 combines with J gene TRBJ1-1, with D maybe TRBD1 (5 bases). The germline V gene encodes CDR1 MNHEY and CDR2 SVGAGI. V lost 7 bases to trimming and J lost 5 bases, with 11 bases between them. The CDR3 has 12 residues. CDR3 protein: CASILGVTEAFF. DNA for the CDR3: TGTGCCAGCATATTAGGGGTAACTGAAGCTTTCTTT.

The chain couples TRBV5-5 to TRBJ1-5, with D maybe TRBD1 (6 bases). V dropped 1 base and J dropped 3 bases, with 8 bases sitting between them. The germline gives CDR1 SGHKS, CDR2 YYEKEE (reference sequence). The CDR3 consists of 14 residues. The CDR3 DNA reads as TGTGCCAGCAGCTTGACAGGGTCCAATCAGCCCCAGCATTTT. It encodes CASSLTGSNQPQHF.

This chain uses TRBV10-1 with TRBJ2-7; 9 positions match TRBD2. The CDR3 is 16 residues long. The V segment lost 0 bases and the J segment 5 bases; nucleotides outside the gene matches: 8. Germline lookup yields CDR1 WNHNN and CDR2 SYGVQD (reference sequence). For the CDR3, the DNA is TGCGCCAGCAGTGAGTCCGGGGGACTAGCAGGGCACGAGCAGTACTTC. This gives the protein CASSESGGLAGHEQYF.

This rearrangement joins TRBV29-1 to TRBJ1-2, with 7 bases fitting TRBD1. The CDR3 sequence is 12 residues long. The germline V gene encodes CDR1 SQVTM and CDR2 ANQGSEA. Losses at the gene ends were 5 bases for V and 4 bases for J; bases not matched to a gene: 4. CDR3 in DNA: TGCAGCGTTTATGGGACAGCCTATGGCTACACCTTC. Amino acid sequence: CSVYGTAYGYTF.

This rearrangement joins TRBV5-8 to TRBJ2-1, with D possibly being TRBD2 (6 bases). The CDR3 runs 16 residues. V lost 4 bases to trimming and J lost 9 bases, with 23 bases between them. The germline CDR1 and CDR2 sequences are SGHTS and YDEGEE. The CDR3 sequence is CASSHLLAGIPSEQFF. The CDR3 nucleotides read TGTGCCAGCAGCCACCTACTGGCGGGAATCCCGAGTGAGCAGTTCTTC.

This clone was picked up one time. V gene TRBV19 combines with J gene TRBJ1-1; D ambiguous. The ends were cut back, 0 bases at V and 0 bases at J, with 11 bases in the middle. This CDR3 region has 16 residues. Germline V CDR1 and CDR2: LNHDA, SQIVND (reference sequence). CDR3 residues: CASSIDRETVNTEAFF. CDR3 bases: TGTGCCAGTAGTATAGACCGGGAAACGGTGAACACTGAAGCTTTCTTT.

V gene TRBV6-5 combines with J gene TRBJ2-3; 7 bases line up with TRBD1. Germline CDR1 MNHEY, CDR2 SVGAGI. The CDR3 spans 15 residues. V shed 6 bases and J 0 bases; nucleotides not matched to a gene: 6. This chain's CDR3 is CASRPTGESTDTQYF. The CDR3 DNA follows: TGTGCCAGCAGGCCCACAGGGGAAAGCACAGATACGCAGTATTTT.